The 20 T cell receptor beta chains given below trace back to one sample, sequenced in a study of regulatory T cells in long-lasting Graves disease. Construction of TCR beta libraries relied on iRepertoire HTBI primers and on Arm-PCR targeting CDR3 regions. TCRdb reprocessed the multiplex PCR reads with MiXCR, giving one entry per CDR3 protein. The profile shows some 600,000 distinct CDR3 sequences, around 15% of them singletons. Time point here: newly diagnosed GD, antithyroid drugs for less than 3 months. Preparation of the TCR library used RNA extracted from PBMCs. These data were also filed under a second study, of T cells in Graves' hyperthyroidism and ophthalmopathy.

Sequenced material: peripheral blood mononuclear cells (PBMCs), taken at new diagnosis, from a patient treated with antithyroid drugs. The source is a man between 18 and 29 years old with Graves disease.

This clonotype was seen at least ten times. The chain combines TRBV13 with TRBJ1-5; 7 bases map to TRBD1. J lost 6 bases, V lost 8 bases, and 7 bases had no gene match. There are 13 residues in the CDR3. Germline V lookup: CDR1 PRHDT, CDR2 FYEKMQ (reference sequence). The DNA of the CDR3 is TGTGCCAGCCAGGGGGGGAGGGGTCAGCCCCAGCATTTT. This gives the protein CASQGGRGQPQHF.

The sample holds a few counts of this clonotype. V and J are TRBV29-1 and TRBJ2-1, with 11 bases identical to TRBD2. There are 18 residues in the CDR3. With V trimmed by 6 bases and J by 5 bases, 18 bases remained unmatched. The germline V gene has CDR1 SQVTM and CDR2 ANQGSEA. CDR3: CSVRTSGSGWTTHNEQFF. The CDR3, as DNA: TGCAGCGTGCGTACTAGCGGGAGCGGCTGGACGACACACAATGAGCAGTTCTTC.

In its sample, this clonotype was seen a few times. This rearrangement joins TRBV19 to TRBJ2-4; TRBD2 matches 9 bases. CDR1 LNHDA and CDR2 SQIVND come from the germline V gene (reference sequence). Trimming cost V 6 bases and J 1 base; bases outside gene matches: 4. The length of the CDR3 is 15 residues. CDR3 sequence (DNA): TGTGCCAGTAGGTCGGCGGGAGGGGCCAAAAACATTCAGTACTTC. This codes for CASRSAGGAKNIQYF.

The CDR3: CASSFGTSGMYEQYF. The DNA of the CDR3 is TGTGCCAGCAGTTTTGGGACTAGCGGGATGTACGAGCAGTACTTC. V gene TRBV28 combines with J gene TRBJ2-7, with 13 nucleotides matching TRBD2. The V segment lost 3 bases and the J segment 4 bases; nucleotides outside the gene matches: 3. This CDR3 contains 15 residues. CDR1 is MDHEN, CDR2 SYDVKM, per germline.

This clonotype was detected many times. This chain connects TRBV7-8 to TRBJ1-2; 10 nucleotides align to TRBD1. The CDR3 runs to 15 residues. The V gene end was trimmed by 5 bases and the J gene end by 8 bases; junction bases not matched to a gene: 11. The V gene's germline CDR1 is SGHVS and CDR2 FQNEAQ. CDR3 sequence: CASSPRGTGAGGYTF. DNA of the CDR3: TGTGCCAGCAGCCCTAGGGGGACAGGGGCAGGGGGCTACACCTTC.

This clonotype was observed a few times. The DNA for the CDR3 is TGTGCCAGCAGTTTCCCTAGCGGCGTGAACATTCAGTACTTC. Translated, it gives CASSFPSGVNIQYF. This rearrangement joins TRBV12-3 or TRBV12-4 to TRBJ2-4; TRBD2 matches at 7 bases. The V and J ends lost 3 bases and 7 bases, in that order; junction bases with no gene match: 6. The CDR3 spans 14 residues.

The chain couples TRBV9 to TRBJ2-1; D perhaps matches TRBD2 (5 bases). V was shortened by 1 base and J by 8 bases, with 16 bases between the two germline ends. In germline, CDR1 is SGDLS, CDR2 YYNGEE. This CDR3 has 15 amino acids. CDR3: CASSVSGADSDEQFF. The CDR3 DNA reads as TGTGCCAGCAGCGTAAGCGGAGCGGACTCGGATGAGCAGTTCTTC.

In its sample, this clonotype was seen a few times. Here the CDR3 reads CASSLGGEGHETQYF. The DNA of the CDR3 is TGCGCCAGCAGCCTGGGGGGGGAGGGCCATGAGACCCAGTACTTC. The gene calls are TRBV5-1 and TRBJ2-5; TRBD2 matches at 7 bases. CDR3 length equals 15 residues. CDR1 is SGHRS and CDR2 is YFSETQ in the germline V gene. Germline trimming cut 4 bases from V and 5 bases from J; bases unmatched to any gene: 11.

The rearrangement uses TRBV4-2 and TRBJ1-1; D ambiguous. V lost 0 bases and J 7 bases, leaving 15 bases between the germline ends. The CDR3 has 15 residues. Germline V gene sequence: CDR1 LGHNA, CDR2 YNFKEQ. The CDR3 sequence: CASSQDQQPAYEAFF. The CDR3 DNA follows: TGTGCCAGCAGCCAAGATCAGCAGCCGGCCTATGAAGCTTTCTTT.

This clonotype has at least ten counts. The chain joins TRBV2 to TRBJ2-5; D gene unclear. Germline V lookup: CDR1 SNHLY, CDR2 FYNNEI. Trimming took 4 bases from V and 1 from J, leaving 4 bases between them. This CDR3 has 12 residues. This CDR3 is CASSAFQETQYF. The CDR3, as DNA: TGTGCCAGCAGTGCCTTCCAAGAGACCCAGTACTTC.

This chain links TRBV9 with TRBJ1-1; D is ambiguous. Germline CDR1 is SGDLS and CDR2 is YYNGEE. V was shortened by 4 bases and J by 3 bases, with 13 bases between the two germline ends. This CDR3 is built from 14 residues. The CDR3 here is CASSPTHRDTEAFF. CDR3 nucleotide sequence: TGTGCCAGCAGCCCAACCCACCGCGACACTGAAGCTTTCTTT.

The J gene is TRBJ1-4, the V gene TRBV4-2; D may be TRBD1 (6 bases). Trimming left V 3 bases short and J 4 bases short, with 18 bases between. Germline V gene lookup returns CDR1 LGHNA and CDR2 YNFKEQ. The CDR3 is 17 amino acids. The CDR3 bases are TGTGCCAGCAGCCAGATAAAGGGGGGGCAAAGTAATGAAAAACTGTTTTTT. Protein product: CASSQIKGGQSNEKLFF.

At least ten counts were recorded for this clonotype. The genes are TRBV2 and TRBJ1-2, with D possibly being TRBD1 (6 bases). CDR1 and CDR2 from the germline V gene are SNHLY and FYNNEI. Trimming cost V 6 bases and J 5 bases, with 13 bases left between them. This CDR3 has 13 amino acids. CDR3 residues: CASRDGTTYGYTF. The CDR3, as DNA: TGTGCCAGCAGAGATGGGACAACATATGGCTACACCTTC.

This clonotype appeared many times. V is TRBV29-1 and J is TRBJ2-7; TRBD2 matches at 10 bases. V shed 1 base and J 4 bases; nucleotides not matched to a gene: 1. This CDR3 region has 13 residues. CDR1 and CDR2 from the germline V gene are SQVTM and ANQGSEA. CDR3 protein: CSVEVTSGYEQYF. The CDR3 nucleotides read TGCAGCGTTGAAGTGACTAGCGGGTACGAGCAGTACTTC.

The table lists this clonotype with a few counts. This rearrangement joins TRBV9 to TRBJ2-1; a weak D match, TRBD2 (5 bases). The CDR3 length is 13 residues. The germline V gene encodes CDR1 SGDLS and CDR2 YYNGEE. The V end was cut by 8 bases, the J end by 8 bases, with 17 bases between. Here the CDR3 DNA reads TGTGCCAGTGCCCGGGGAGTTGGGGATGAGCAGTTCTTC. Residues: CASARGVGDEQFF.

This clonotype was found many times. The chain combines TRBV5-1 with TRBJ2-5; the D is unclear. The germline V gene encodes CDR1 SGHRS and CDR2 YFSETQ. CDR3 size: 15 residues. V lost 3 bases, J lost 4 bases, and 16 bases lay in between. The CDR3 coding sequence is TGCGCCAGCAGCTCCCCGATCCTTAAGGGAGAGACCCAGTACTTC. Amino acids: CASSSPILKGETQYF.

The V gene is TRBV28, the J gene TRBJ1-5, with unresolved D. CDR1 MDHEN and CDR2 SYDVKM come from the germline V gene. Trimming removed 5 bases from V and 5 bases from J, with 16 bases in between. The CDR3 is 15 amino acids. The CDR3 region has the DNA TGTGCCAGCAGTCCGACGGCTGAGATAGATCAGCCCCAGCATTTT. This sequence encodes CASSPTAEIDQPQHF.

Concerning this clonotype itself: Since the CDR3 does not end with the conserved phenylalanine or tryptophan, this likely comes from a read error. This chain uses TRBV6-2 or TRBV6-3 with TRBJ2-3; perhaps TRBD2 as D (6 bases). CDR1 is MNHEY and CDR2 is SVGEGT in the germline V gene. V lost 5 bases to trimming and J lost 4 bases, with 16 bases between them. The CDR3 totals 15 residues. The CDR3 nucleotides are TGTGCCAGCAGTGAAGCGGGTTCCTACGCAGATACGCAGTATCTT. It translates to CASSEAGSYADTQYL.

Many counts were recorded for this clonotype. The chain carries TRBV14 and TRBJ2-5; TRBD2 agrees at 7 bases. Germline lookup yields CDR1 SGHDN and CDR2 FVKESK. The CDR3 has 15 amino acids. With 4 bases clipped from V and 0 bases from J, the junction kept 5 bases outside the gene matches. The CDR3 sequence is CASSRSGRNQETQYF. DNA for the CDR3: TGTGCCAGCAGCCGCTCCGGGAGGAACCAAGAGACCCAGTACTTC.

This clonotype showed up many times. The V and J genes are TRBV2 and TRBJ1-2; D may be TRBD1 (5 bases). V gave up 2 bases and J gave up 10 bases, with 14 bases separating them. CDR3 length equals 13 residues. Germline CDR1 SNHLY, CDR2 FYNNEI. CDR3 sequence (DNA): TGTGCCAGCAGTGAAAGGTTGGGACGATACTACACCTTC. Its translation: CASSERLGRYYTF.